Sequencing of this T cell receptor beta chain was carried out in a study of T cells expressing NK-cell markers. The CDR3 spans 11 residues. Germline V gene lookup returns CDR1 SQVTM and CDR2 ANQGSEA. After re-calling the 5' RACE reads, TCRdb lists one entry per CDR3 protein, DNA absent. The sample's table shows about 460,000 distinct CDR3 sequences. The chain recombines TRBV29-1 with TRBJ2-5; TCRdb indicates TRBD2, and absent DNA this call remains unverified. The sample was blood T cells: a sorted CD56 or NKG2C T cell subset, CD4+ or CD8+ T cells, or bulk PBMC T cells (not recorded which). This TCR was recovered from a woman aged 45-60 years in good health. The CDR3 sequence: CSGGGQETQYF.